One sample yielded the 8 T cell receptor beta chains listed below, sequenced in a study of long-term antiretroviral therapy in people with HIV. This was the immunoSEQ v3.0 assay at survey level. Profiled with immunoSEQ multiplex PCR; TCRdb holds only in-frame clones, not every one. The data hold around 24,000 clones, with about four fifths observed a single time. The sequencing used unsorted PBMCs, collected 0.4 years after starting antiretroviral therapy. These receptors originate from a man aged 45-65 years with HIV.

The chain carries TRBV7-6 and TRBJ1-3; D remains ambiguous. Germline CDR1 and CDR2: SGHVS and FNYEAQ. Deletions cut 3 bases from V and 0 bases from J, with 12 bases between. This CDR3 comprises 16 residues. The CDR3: CASSFLNKSSGNTIYF. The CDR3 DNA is TGTGCCAGCAGCTTTCTTAATAAGAGCTCTGGAAACACCATATATTTT. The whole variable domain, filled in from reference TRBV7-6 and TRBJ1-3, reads GAGVSQSPRYKVTKRGQDVALRCDPISGHVSLYWYRQALGQGPEFLTYFNYEAQQDKSGLPNDRFSAERPEGSISTLTIQRTEQRDSAMYRCASSFLNKSSGNTIYFGEGSWLTVV.

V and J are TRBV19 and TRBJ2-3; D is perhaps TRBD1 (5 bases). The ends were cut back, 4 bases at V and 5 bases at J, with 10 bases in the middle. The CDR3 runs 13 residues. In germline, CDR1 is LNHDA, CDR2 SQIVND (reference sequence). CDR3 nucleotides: TGTGCCAGTAGTAAAGACAGATTAGATACGCAGTATTTT. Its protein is CASSKDRLDTQYF.

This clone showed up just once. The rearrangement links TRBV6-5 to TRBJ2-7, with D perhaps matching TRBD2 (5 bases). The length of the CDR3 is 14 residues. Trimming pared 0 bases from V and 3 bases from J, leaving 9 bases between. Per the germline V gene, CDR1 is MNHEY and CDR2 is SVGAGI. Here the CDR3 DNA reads TGTGCCAGCAGTTACTCCGGGAAGGGCTACGAGCAGTACTTC. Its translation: CASSYSGKGYEQYF.

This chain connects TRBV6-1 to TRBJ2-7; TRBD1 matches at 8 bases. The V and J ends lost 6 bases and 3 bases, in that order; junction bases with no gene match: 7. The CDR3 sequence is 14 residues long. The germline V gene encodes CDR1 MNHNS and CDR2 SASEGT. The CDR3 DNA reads TGTGCCAGCAGACCGGGGACAGGTCTCTACGAGCAGTACTTC. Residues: CASRPGTGLYEQYF.

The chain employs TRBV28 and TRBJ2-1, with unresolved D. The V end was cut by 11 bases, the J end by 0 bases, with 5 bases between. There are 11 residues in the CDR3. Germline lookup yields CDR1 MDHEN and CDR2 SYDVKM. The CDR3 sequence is CASSSYNEQFF. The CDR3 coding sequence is TGTGCCTCGAGCTCCTACAATGAGCAGTTCTTC.

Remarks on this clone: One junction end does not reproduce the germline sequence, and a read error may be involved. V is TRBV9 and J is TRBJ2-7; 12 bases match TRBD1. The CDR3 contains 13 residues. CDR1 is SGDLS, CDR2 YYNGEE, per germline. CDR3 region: CASSRGTGGLVNF. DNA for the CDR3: TGTGCCAGCAGCAGGGGGACAGGGGGCTTGGTAAACTTC.

The CDR3 DNA reads as TGTGCCAGCAGCGGTAACAGGAAAGGGCACGAGCAGTACTTC. Protein product: CASSGNRKGHEQYF. This chain uses TRBV2 with TRBJ2-7; a possible D gene is TRBD1 (5 bases). CDR3 length: 14 residues. CDR1 is SNHLY and CDR2 is FYNNEI in the germline V gene. V was clipped by 6 bases and J by 5 bases, with 17 bases between them.

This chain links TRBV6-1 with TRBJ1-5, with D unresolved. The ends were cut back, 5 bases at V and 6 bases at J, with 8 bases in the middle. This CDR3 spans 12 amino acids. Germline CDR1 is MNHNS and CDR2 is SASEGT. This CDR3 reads CASSSRLQPQHF. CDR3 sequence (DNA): TGTGCCAGCAGTTCACGGCTTCAGCCCCAGCATTTT.